The 23 T cell receptor beta chains below all came from one sample that was sequenced in a study of Ad26.COV2.S vaccination and SARS-CoV-2 variants. Treatment indicated: 15 to 20 received Ad26.COV2.S at low or high dose, single or two shots; roughly five received placebo; per-sample allocation not given. Each sample was drawn 63 days after the first injection (of vaccine or placebo). Generated by immunoSEQ multiplex PCR, the TCRdb table keeps only in-frame clones and is missing some. Of approximately 240,000 clones detected, 70% to 90% appear once; the ten largest clones hold over 8.5%. Sequencing was performed on peripheral blood, taken in a trial of Ad26.COV2.S vaccine versus placebo. The receptors derive from a person between 18 and 60 years old who received the Ad26.COV2.S COVID-19 vaccine or a placebo.

V usage is TRBV12-3 or TRBV12-4 and J usage is TRBJ2-5; no clear D gene. The CDR3 totals 10 residues. Trimming left V 8 bases short and J 2 bases short, with 3 bases between. The CDR3 loop is CASGQETQYF. CDR3 coding DNA: TGTGCCAGCGGTCAAGAGACCCAGTACTTC.

The genes are TRBV28 and TRBJ2-1; a possible D gene is TRBD2 (6 bases). There are 15 residues in the CDR3. Trimming shortened V by 4 bases and J by 3 bases, and 13 bases separated the two germline ends. Germline V CDR1 and CDR2: MDHEN, SYDVKM. CDR3 sequence (DNA): TGTGCCAGCAGTTCTCGGGAGAAAAACTACAATGAGCAGTTCTTC. Protein product: CASSSREKNYNEQFF.

The chain links TRBV29-1 to TRBJ2-7; no clear D gene. Germline values: CDR1 SQVTM, CDR2 ANQGSEA. V lost 7 bases to trimming and J lost 7 bases, with 20 bases between them. The CDR3 is 13 amino acids. Here the CDR3 DNA reads TGCAGCGCCGAGGAGACGGACCTGGGAGAGCAGTACTTC. This encodes CSAEETDLGEQYF.

The genes are TRBV30 and TRBJ1-6; weak D call: TRBD1 (6 bases). The CDR3 is 13 residues long. V was pared by 2 bases and J by 8 bases, with 10 bases between. The germline CDR1 and CDR2 sequences are GTSNPN and SVGIG (reference sequence). CDR3 DNA sequence: TGTGCCTGGAGTCAGGGGTTATATTCACCCCTCCACTTT. This gives the protein CAWSQGLYSPLHF.

The chain uses TRBV4-3 and TRBJ2-3; weak D call: TRBD1 (6 bases). V was shortened by 4 bases and J by 3 bases, with 14 bases between the two germline ends. Looked up from germline, CDR1 is LGHNA and CDR2 is YSLEER. The CDR3 spans 15 residues. Written as DNA, the CDR3 is TGCGCCAGCAGCCCCGTGGTAGGGGGAACAGATACGCAGTATTTT. Its protein product is CASSPVVGGTDTQYF.

The chain is built from TRBV6-5 and TRBJ1-3, with 9 bases lining up with TRBD1. J was trimmed by 8 bases and V by 6 bases; bases with no gene match: 8. The germline V gene has CDR1 MNHEY and CDR2 SVGAGI. The CDR3 extends over 14 amino acids. CDR3 in DNA: TGTGCCAGCAGGCCCGGGACAGGGCCGTACACCATATATTTT. Translation gives CASRPGTGPYTIYF.

This sequence joins TRBV24-1 and TRBJ2-1, with a tentative D call TRBD1 (6 bases). The V end lost 0 bases, the J end lost 7 bases, and 15 bases lay between the germline ends. CDR1 and CDR2 from the germline V gene are KGHDR and SFDVKD. This CDR3 is 16 amino acids long. In DNA form, the CDR3 reads TGTGCCACCAGTGATTTGATGGGGGCGAGGACGAATGAGCAGTTCTTC. It codes for CATSDLMGARTNEQFF.

The chain employs TRBV4-3 and TRBJ2-3, with D unclear. CDR1 LGHNA and CDR2 YSLEER come from the germline V gene. V was shortened by 5 bases and J by 6 bases, with 12 bases between the two germline ends. CDR3 length equals 13 residues. CDR3 coding DNA: TGCGCCAGCAGCTTAAACTTTGGGGATACGCAGTATTTT. Protein sequence: CASSLNFGDTQYF.

The chain employs TRBV20-1 and TRBJ1-1; no clear D. V was pared by 6 bases and J by 6 bases, with 14 bases between. The CDR3 is made up of 12 amino acids. CDR1 and CDR2 from the germline V gene are DFQATT and SNEGSKA (reference sequence). In nucleotides, the CDR3 is TGCAGTGCCAGTAAACGTCTGTCTGAAGCTTTCTTT. Its translation is CSASKRLSEAFF.

The chain recombines TRBV6-1 with TRBJ2-7; D is possibly TRBD1 or TRBD2 (6 bases each). Trimming shortened V by 2 bases and J by 5 bases, and 19 bases separated the two germline ends. The CDR3 extends over 16 amino acids. Germline CDR1 reads MNHNS; CDR2 reads SASEGT. The CDR3 DNA sequence: TGTGCCAGCAGTGAAAGGAGAGGGGGGCGGATAGACGAGCAGTACTTC. Residues: CASSERRGGRIDEQYF.

The chain links TRBV10-3 to TRBJ2-1, with TRBD2 matching over 11 bases. This CDR3 region has 15 residues. V shed 2 bases and J 9 bases; nucleotides not matched to a gene: 6. CDR1 is ENHRY, CDR2 SYGVKD, per germline. CDR3 residues: CAISEPPGLAAEQFF. The CDR3 nucleotides are TGTGCCATCAGTGAGCCTCCGGGACTAGCGGCTGAGCAGTTCTTC.

The gene calls are TRBV2 and TRBJ2-1, with D possibly TRBD2 on 6 matching bases. This CDR3 has 14 amino acids. In germline, CDR1 is SNHLY, CDR2 FYNNEI. Deletions cut 4 bases from V and 5 bases from J, with 12 bases between. DNA for the CDR3: TGTGCCAGCAGTGGCTCTAGCGCCAACAATGAGCAGTTCTTC. Amino acids: CASSGSSANNEQFF. Drawing the rest from reference TRBV2 and TRBJ2-1, the complete variable domain is EPEVTQTPSHQVTQMGQEVILRCVPISNHLYFYWYRQILGQKVEFLVSFYNNEISEKSEIFDDQFSVERPDGSNFTLKIRSTKLEDSAMYFCASSGSSANNEQFFGPGTRLTVL.

This clone has just a few counts. The rearrangement uses TRBV6-5 and TRBJ1-6; the D gene is possibly TRBD1 (5 bases). CDR1 and CDR2 from the germline V gene are MNHEY and SVGAGI. V was pared by 0 bases and J by 9 bases, with 9 bases between. This CDR3 spans 14 amino acids. The CDR3 reads CASSYSGVGSPLHF. CDR3 nucleotide sequence: TGTGCCAGCAGTTACTCAGGGGTGGGTTCACCCCTCCACTTT.

The V and J genes are TRBV6-2 or TRBV6-3 and TRBJ2-1; TRBD2 agrees at 8 bases. This CDR3 has 17 amino acids. V was clipped by 0 bases and J by 10 bases; unmatched bases: 14. Germline V gives CDR1 MNHEY, CDR2 SVGEGT. The CDR3 DNA reads as TGTGCCAGCAGTTACTCGGGGCACGGGAGGGCCGCGAGGGAGCAGTTCTTC. Translated, it gives CASSYSGHGRAAREQFF.

This chain connects TRBV6-5 to TRBJ1-3, with D possibly TRBD1 on 6 matching bases. Germline CDR1 reads MNHEY; CDR2 reads SVGAGI. There are 14 residues in the CDR3. Trimming cost V 7 bases and J 0 bases, with 10 bases left between them. The CDR3 is CASTWTDSGNTIYF. CDR3 DNA sequence: TGTGCCAGCACCTGGACAGACTCTGGAAACACCATATATTTT.

This clone occurred once. The gene calls are TRBV11-2 and TRBJ2-3, with 9 bases lining up with TRBD2. This CDR3 is 14 amino acids long. V trimming: 8 bases; J trimming: 0 bases; junction bases outside the gene matches: 3. CDR1 SGHAT and CDR2 FQNNGV come from the germline V gene. The CDR3 nucleotides are TGTGCCAGCGGACTAGCGCCAAGCACAGATACGCAGTATTTT. Its protein is CASGLAPSTDTQYF.

V and J are TRBV4-1 and TRBJ2-5; 7 bases line up with TRBD2. From germline, CDR1 is MGHRA and CDR2 YSYEKL. CDR3 size: 17 residues. The J segment lost 2 bases and the V segment lost 0 bases, leaving 9 bases of the junction unmatched. As DNA, the CDR3 is TGCGCCAGCAGCCAAGATGGGGCTAGCGGACTACAAGAGACCCAGTACTTC. It translates to CASSQDGASGLQETQYF.

The rearrangement uses TRBV9 and TRBJ2-7; 7 bases map to TRBD2. The CDR3 is 15 amino acids. The germline V gene has CDR1 SGDLS and CDR2 YYNGEE. The V gene end was trimmed by 4 bases and the J gene end by 5 bases; junction bases not matched to a gene: 12. The CDR3 DNA reads TGTGCCAGCAGCCCACTCGGGGGGAGGAGCAACGAGCAGTACTTC. Its protein is CASSPLGGRSNEQYF.

V usage is TRBV2 and J usage is TRBJ2-7; 10 bases agree with TRBD2. Germline V gene data show CDR1 as SNHLY and CDR2 as FYNNEI. With 6 bases clipped from V and 4 bases from J, the junction kept 12 bases outside the gene matches. There are 16 residues in the CDR3. CDR3 in amino acids: CASRASGGRLRYEQYF. CDR3 coding DNA: TGTGCCAGCAGGGCTAGCGGGGGCCGCCTTAGGTACGAGCAGTACTTC.

This chain connects TRBV10-3 to TRBJ1-2; unclear D gene. This CDR3 has 14 residues. CDR1 and CDR2 from the germline V gene are ENHRY and SYGVKD. The V and J ends lost 0 bases and 4 bases respectively, with 9 bases between them. In nucleotides, the CDR3 is TGTGCCATCAGTGAGTCTGTCAGCCTCTATGGCTACACCTTC. Amino acid sequence: CAISESVSLYGYTF.

The rearrangement joins TRBV15 to TRBJ1-4; TRBD1 matches at 9 bases. This CDR3 region has 17 residues. The germline gives CDR1 LNHNV, CDR2 YYDKDF (reference sequence). The V gene end was trimmed by 0 bases and the J gene end by 3 bases; junction bases not matched to a gene: 5. The CDR3 nucleotides read TGTGCCACCAGCAGAGAAGTACAGGGGGCAGCTAATGAAAAACTGTTTTTT. As protein: CATSREVQGAANEKLFF. Based on the CDR3 plus reference TRBV15 and TRBJ1-4, the full variable domain is DAMVIQNPRYQVTQFGKPVTLSCSQTLNHNVMYWYQQKSSQAPKLLFHYYDKDFNNEADTPDNFQSRRPNTSFCFLDIRSPGLGDTAMYLCATSREVQGAANEKLFFGSGTQLSVL.

The chain uses TRBV30 and TRBJ1-2; unclear D gene. Deletions cut 4 bases from V and 2 bases from J, with 14 bases between. This CDR3 is 14 amino acids long. CDR1 is GTSNPN and CDR2 is SVGIG in the germline V gene (reference sequence). The CDR3, as DNA: TGTGCCTGGACCCGAGACTTCTTCAACTATGGCTACACCTTC. Its translation: CAWTRDFFNYGYTF.

The chain recombines TRBV5-6 with TRBJ2-3; a possible D gene is TRBD1 (6 bases). V was clipped by 3 bases and J by 4 bases, with 12 bases between them. CDR1 and CDR2 from the germline V gene are SGHDT and YYEEEE. The CDR3 extends over 14 amino acids. CDR3 region: CASSSAWGPDTQYF. CDR3 coding DNA: TGTGCCAGCAGCTCGGCATGGGGGCCAGATACGCAGTATTTT.